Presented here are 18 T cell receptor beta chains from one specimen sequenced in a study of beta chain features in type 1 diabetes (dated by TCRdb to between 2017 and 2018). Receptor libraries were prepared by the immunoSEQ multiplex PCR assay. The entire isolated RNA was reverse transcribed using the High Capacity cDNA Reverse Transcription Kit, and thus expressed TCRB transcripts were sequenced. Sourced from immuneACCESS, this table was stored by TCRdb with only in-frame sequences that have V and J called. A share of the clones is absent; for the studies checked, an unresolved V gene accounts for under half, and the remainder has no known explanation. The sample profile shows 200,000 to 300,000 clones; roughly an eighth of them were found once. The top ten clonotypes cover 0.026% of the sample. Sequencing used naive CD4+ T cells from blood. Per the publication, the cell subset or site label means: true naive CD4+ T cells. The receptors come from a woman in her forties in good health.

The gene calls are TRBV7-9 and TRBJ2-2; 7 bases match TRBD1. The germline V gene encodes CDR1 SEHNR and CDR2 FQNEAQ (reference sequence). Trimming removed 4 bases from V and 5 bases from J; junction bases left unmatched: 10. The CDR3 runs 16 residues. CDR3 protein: CASSSLDRSRTGELFF. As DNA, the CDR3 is TGTGCCAGCAGCTCATTGGACAGGTCGAGGACCGGGGAGCTGTTTTTT.

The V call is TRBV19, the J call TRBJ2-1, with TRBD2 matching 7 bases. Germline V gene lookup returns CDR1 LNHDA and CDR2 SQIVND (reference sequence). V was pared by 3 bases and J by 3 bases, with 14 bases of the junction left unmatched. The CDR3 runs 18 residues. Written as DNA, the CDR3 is TGTGCCAGTAGTATGCCCCCCTTCAGCGGGGAGCTCTACAATGAGCAGTTCTTC. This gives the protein CASSMPPFSGELYNEQFF.

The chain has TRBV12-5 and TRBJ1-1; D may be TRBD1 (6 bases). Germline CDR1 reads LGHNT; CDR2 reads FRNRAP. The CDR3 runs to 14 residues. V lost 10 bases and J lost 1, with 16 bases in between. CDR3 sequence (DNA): TGTGCTACCCAACAGGGTTCAAGGAACACTGAAGCTTTCTTT. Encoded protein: CATQQGSRNTEAFF. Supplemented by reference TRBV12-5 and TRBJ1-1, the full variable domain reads DARVTQTPRHKVTEMGQEVTMRCQPILGHNTVFWYRQTMMQGLELLAYFRNRAPLDDSGMPKDRFSAEMPDATLATLKIQPSEPRDSAVYFCATQQGSRNTEAFFGQGTRLTVV.

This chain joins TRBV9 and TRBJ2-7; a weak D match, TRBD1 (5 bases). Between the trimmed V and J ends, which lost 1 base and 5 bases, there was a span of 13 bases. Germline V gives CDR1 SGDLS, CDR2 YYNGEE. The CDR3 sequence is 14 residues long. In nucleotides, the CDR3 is TGTGCCAGCAGCGTACTCCCTGGGGCCCACGAGCAGTACTTC. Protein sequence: CASSVLPGAHEQYF.

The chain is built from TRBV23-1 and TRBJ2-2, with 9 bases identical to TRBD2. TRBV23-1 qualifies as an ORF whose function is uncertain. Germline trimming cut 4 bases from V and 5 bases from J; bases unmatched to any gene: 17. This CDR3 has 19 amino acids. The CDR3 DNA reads TGCGCCAGCAGTCCCCAGTCCCTAGGCGGGGGGGCCAAGACCGGGGAGCTGTTTTTT. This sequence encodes CASSPQSLGGGAKTGELFF.

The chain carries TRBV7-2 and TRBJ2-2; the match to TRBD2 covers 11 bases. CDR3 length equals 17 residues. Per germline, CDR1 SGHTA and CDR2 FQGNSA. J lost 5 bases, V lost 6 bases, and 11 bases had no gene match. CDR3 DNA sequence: TGTGCCAGCAGTCGGGGTAGCGGGGGGGCTAATACCGGGGAGCTGTTTTTT. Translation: CASSRGSGGANTGELFF.

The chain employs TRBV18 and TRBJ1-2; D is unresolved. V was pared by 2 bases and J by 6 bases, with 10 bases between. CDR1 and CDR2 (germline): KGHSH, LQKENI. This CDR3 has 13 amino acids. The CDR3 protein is CASSPISTNGYTF. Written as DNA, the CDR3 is TGTGCCAGCTCACCAATCAGTACGAATGGCTACACCTTC.

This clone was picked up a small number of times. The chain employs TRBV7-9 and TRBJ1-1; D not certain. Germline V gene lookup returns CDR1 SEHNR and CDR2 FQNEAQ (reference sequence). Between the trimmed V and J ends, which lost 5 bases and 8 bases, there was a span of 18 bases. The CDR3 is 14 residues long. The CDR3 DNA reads TGTGCCAGCAGCCCAGGCCGGGGAACCCAAGAAGCTTTCTTT. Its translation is CASSPGRGTQEAFF.

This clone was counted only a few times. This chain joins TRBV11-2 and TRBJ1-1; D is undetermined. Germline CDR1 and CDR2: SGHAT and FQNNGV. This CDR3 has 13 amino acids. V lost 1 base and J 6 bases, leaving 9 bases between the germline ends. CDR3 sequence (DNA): TGTGCCAGCAGCTTAGTCTCACGGGCTGAAGCTTTCTTT. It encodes CASSLVSRAEAFF. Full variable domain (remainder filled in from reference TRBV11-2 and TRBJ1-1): EAGVAQSPRYKIIEKRQSVAFWCNPISGHATLYWYQQILGQGPKLLIQFQNNGVVDDSQLPKDRFSAERLKGVDSTLKIQPAKLEDSAVYLCASSLVSRAEAFFGQGTRLTVV.

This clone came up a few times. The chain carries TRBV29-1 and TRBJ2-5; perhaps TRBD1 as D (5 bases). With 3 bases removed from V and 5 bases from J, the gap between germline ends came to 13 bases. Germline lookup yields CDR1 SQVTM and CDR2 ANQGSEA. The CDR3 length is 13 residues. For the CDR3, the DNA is TGCAGCGTTGATCGGGCAGGGCGGGAGACCCAGTACTTC. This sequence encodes CSVDRAGRETQYF. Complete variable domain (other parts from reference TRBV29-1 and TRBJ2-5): SAVISQKPSRDICQRGTSLTIQCQVDSQVTMMFWYRQQPGQSLTLIATANQGSEATYESGFVIDKFPISRPNLTFSTLTVSNMSPEDSSIYLCSVDRAGRETQYFGPGTRLLVL.

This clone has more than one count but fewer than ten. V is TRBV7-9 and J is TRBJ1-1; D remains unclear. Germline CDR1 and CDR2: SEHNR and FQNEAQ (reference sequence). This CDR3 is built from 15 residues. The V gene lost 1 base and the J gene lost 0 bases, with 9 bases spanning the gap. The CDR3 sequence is CASSLGANLNTEAFF. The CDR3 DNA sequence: TGTGCCAGCAGCTTAGGGGCCAACTTGAACACTGAAGCTTTCTTT.

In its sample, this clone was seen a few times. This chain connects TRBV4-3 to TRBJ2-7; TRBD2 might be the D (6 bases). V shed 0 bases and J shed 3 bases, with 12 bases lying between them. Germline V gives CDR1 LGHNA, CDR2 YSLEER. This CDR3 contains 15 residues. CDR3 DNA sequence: TGCGCCAGCAGCCAAGAAGGGCGGGGTTACTACGAGCAGTACTTC. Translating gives CASSQEGRGYYEQYF.

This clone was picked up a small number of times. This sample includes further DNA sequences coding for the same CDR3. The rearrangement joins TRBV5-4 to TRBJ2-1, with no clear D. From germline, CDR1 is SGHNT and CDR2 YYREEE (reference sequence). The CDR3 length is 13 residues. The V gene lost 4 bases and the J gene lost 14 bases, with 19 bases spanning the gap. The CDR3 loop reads CASSTASVAGEFF. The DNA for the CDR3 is TGTGCCAGCAGCACTGCTTCGGTCGCCGGTGAGTTCTTC.

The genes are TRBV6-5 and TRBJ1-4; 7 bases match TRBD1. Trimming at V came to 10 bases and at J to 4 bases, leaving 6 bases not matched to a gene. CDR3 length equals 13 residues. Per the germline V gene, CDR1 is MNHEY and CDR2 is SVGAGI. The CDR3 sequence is CATGTANNEKLFF. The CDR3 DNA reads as TGTGCCACCGGGACAGCAAATAATGAAAAACTGTTTTTT.

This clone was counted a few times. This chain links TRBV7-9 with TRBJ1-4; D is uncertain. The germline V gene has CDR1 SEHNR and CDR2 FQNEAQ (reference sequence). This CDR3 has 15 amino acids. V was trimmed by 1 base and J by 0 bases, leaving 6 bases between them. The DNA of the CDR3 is TGTGCCAGCAGCTTAGGGTCTACAACTAATGAAAAACTGTTTTTT. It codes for CASSLGSTTNEKLFF.

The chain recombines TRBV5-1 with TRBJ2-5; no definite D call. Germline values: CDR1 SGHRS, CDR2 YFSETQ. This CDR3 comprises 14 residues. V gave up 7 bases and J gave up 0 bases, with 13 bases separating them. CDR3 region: CASGKADYQETQYF. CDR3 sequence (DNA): TGCGCCAGCGGAAAGGCAGACTACCAAGAGACCCAGTACTTC.

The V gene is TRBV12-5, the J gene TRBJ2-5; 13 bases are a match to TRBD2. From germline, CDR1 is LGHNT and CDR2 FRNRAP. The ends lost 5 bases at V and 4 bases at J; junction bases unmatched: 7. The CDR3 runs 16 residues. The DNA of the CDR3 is TGTGCTAGTGGTGTACCAGGACTAGCGGGGGTAGAGACCCAGTACTTC. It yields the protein CASGVPGLAGVETQYF.

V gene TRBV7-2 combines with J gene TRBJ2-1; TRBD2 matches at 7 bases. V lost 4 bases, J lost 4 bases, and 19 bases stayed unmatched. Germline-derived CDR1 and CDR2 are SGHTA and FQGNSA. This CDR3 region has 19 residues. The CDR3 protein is CASSSRPGAGPRGYNEQFF. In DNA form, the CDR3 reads TGTGCCAGCAGCTCGCGCCCGGGAGCGGGACCTCGGGGGTACAATGAGCAGTTCTTC.